This T cell receptor (beta chain) came from a study of blood T cells in healthy people across ages. General study points: Across the age range, TCR beta diversity per million T cells fell in a roughly linear way. Observed TCR beta diversity showed a strong correlation with the percentage of naive T cells as measured by flow cytometry.

Combining a sample-barcoded 5' primer with a J-beta primer mix, a second PCR ran for about 7 to 11 cycles. TCRdb processed the 5' RACE reads anew with MiXCR; each CDR3 protein has one entry. This table has more than 1.4 million distinct CDR3 sequences, 35% to 45% appearing once. The CDR3 has 14 amino acids. Trimming took 4 bases from V and 3 from J, leaving 10 bases between them. Germline V gene data show CDR1 as KGHDR and CDR2 as SFDVKD. Donor samples were obtained from healthy Caucasian individuals from Russia, aged about 6 to 95. Comments on this clonotype: Its target is not known.

What was sequenced was blood. The rearrangement joins TRBV24-1 to TRBJ2-3; D perhaps matches TRBD1 (6 bases). The source of this sequence is a woman aged 18-35 years in good health. In DNA, the CDR3 is TGTGCCACCAGTGAGCCTACAGGGACAGATACGCAGTATTTT. This sequence encodes CATSEPTGTDTQYF.